Included here is one T cell receptor beta chain sequence, with context. The antigen this receptor binds is unknown. One base away there is no much larger clone; base qualities are not given. The data were obtained in a study of cytomegalovirus exposure and HLA in healthy donors (dated by TCRdb to about 2017). Regarding the study in general: According to an earlier analysis of a few hundred of the donors, about 180 million T cells yielded some 120 million unique TCR beta sequences and approximately 300 Gb of sequence data. To decide whether each TCR beta V gene segment behaved as functional or pseudogenic, an earlier analysis of 587 of the donors relied on high-throughput TCR beta sequencing. In the later analysis, no new phenotypic data were used to find candidate immune exposures; instead, reliance was placed on TCR beta sequences and their occurrence across donors. To predict cytomegalovirus infection status, the study combined high-throughput TCR immunosequencing, statistical association of individual TCRs with disease status, and machine learning. The study profiled the T cell repertoires of approximately 700 subjects by immunosequencing and related them to cytomegalovirus serostatus. Genome-wide SNP genotypes for about 65% of the 666 donors were used in a later genetic analysis, which treated that subset as a discovery cohort. An early release that covered fewer than 800 HLA-typed donors contained approximately 300 gigabases of sequencing data and tens of millions of unique TCR sequences. Roughly 5 DR-DQ haplotypes were handled as single units for association and clustering because linkage in the cohort was strong. Every repertoire in the discovery cohort had been generated on one and the same sequencing platform. The study aimed to test whether signatures of past pathogen exposure could be identified by cataloging public T cell receptors. A later analysis re-examined previously published TCR beta repertoires from 610 or so donors and added high-resolution HLA genotyping to investigate patterns of TCR occurrence. Of the approximately 400 genotyped donors, about 80% fell in the genetic ancestry cluster associated with self-reported Caucasian donors. In addition to the first cohort of 666 subjects, a separate validation cohort of around 110 different subjects was used. Among about 370 genotyped donors of the cohort, an average of approximately 240,000 unique TCR beta nucleotide sequences was sequenced per donor, of which approximately 19% were non-productive. The number of donors typed differed by locus, with about 629-630 for A, B, C, DRB1 and DQB1, roughly 520 for DQA1, 600 to 610 for DPA1, and over 400 for DPB1. Both class I and class II loci were covered by HLA typing, at four-digit resolution. Donor age, sex, ethnicity and CMV serostatus were collected together with the repertoire data. Study-level results and caveats: A cluster of highly shared sequence variants was judged likely to represent a technical artifact of the sequencing pipeline. The classifier was reported to diagnose cytomegalovirus status with high specificity and sensitivity in both the original and validation cohorts. A further reported finding was that TCR beta sequences accurately predicted the HLA-A and HLA-B alleles for most subjects in the first cohort. Immune exposure information for the cohort was limited to CMV serostatus. When HLA alleles, especially DR and DQ, strongly co-occurred, TCR associations were difficult to assign to individual alleles. In a later genetic analysis, a missense DCLRE1C variant was associated with V-gene and J-gene trimming of TCR beta chains, and the association was replicated in an independent cohort. The earlier analysis of 587 of the donors excluded 15 to 20 rarely observed V segments, including chromosome 9 orphons, because counts were too low. In a later analysis, HLA-associated TCR beta chains were found to be more clonally expanded and to have lower generation probabilities than equally common non-associated chains. A later analysis found that most CMV-associated TCR beta chains appeared HLA-restricted, with HLA associations seemingly driven largely by CMV exposure. Specific HLA alleles were associated with 18,000 or so TCR beta sequences at a false discovery rate of 0.05 in a later analysis. Linkage disequilibrium might explain the correlated functional status among segregating V segments, but an unknown experimental factor could not be excluded. Broadly in line with IMGT annotations, most TCR beta V segments showed up in productive rearrangements about 90% or about 30% of the time in an earlier analysis of several hundred of the donors. In vitro tests confirmed that a few of the cytomegalovirus-associated TCR beta chains recognize cytomegalovirus antigens. Because HLA typing was unavailable for some donors at each locus, only the typed subset was used in association tests. Most TCR sequences were seen in very few donors, while some public TCRs were found in many individuals. Sequencing depth was assumed to be roughly uniform across donors in the presence/absence analyses, though that assumption may not hold. The authors suggested that the approach could potentially be generalized to other disease states and immunological phenotypes. In a later genetic analysis, fewer N-insertions in productive TCRs were reported among donors in an Asian-associated ancestry cluster than the roughly 710-donor mean. Because the 87-base-pair reads could not distinguish some IMGT-functional V segments, including TRBV6-2 and TRBV6-3, those segments were excluded. According to a later analysis, parvovirus B19, influenza, CMV and Epstein-Barr virus appeared linked to several top co-occurrence clusters. A later analysis found that TCR association rates varied across HLA loci, with DRB1 alleles showing the most associated TCRs and HLA-C alleles the fewest. The study gave a list of 150 to 200 TCR beta chains associated with cytomegalovirus. Only TCR beta chains were sequenced in this cohort, and the absence of alpha or paired-chain data limited detectable features.

The cohort was made up of roughly 670 healthy bone marrow donors. At the time of sampling, all cohort members were nominally healthy, though unrecorded immune exposures were likely present. The donor tested CMV seronegative, placing the donor among the 352 seronegative members of the cohort. A peripheral blood sample was collected from each donor, and TCR beta sequencing was performed on peripheral blood mononuclear cells. Genomic DNA was extracted from the blood cell samples with the Qiagen DNeasy Blood Extraction Kit. Looking up the germline V gene yields CDR1 KGHSH and CDR2 LQKENI. Here V drops 1 base and J drops 4 bases, and the junction holds 2 bases not matched to any gene. From cysteine to phenylalanine, the CDR3 is 15 amino acids long. Only the CDR3 region is kept as DNA, spanning 45 bases read in frame from base 1. The library was generated by the immunoSEQ multiplex PCR assay. For the multiplex PCR, a mixture combining 60 forward primers for TCR Vbeta segments and 13 reverse primers for TCR Jbeta segments was used. Amplification of the CDR3 region of rearranged TCR beta genes was performed with a multiplex PCR assay on genomic DNA. The Illumina HiSeq System was used to sequence the amplified TCR beta libraries as 87-base-pair reads. The published analysis was carried out like this. In a later analysis, tens of millions of unique TCR beta chains were counted across the approximately 670 repertoires, and roughly 10 million of these chains were shared by at least two donors. Raw reads were error-corrected and collapsed into unique sequences with a nearest-neighbor algorithm that merged closely related sequences to remove PCR and sequencing errors. To assign V, D and J gene segments, CDR3 sequences were aligned to IMGT reference sequences. For a sequence to be retained, a match of at least six nucleotides to both a V gene segment and a J gene segment was required. Rearrangements were called productive when the CDR3 lacked stop codons and stayed in frame with V and J; all others were non-productive. CDR3 was defined according to IMGT convention as the region running from the second conserved V-encoded cysteine to the conserved J-encoded phenylalanine. The earlier analysis of about 610 of the donors excluded any sequence lacking an unambiguous match to a single V gene segment. An earlier analysis of 587 of the donors called V segments functional above 56.7% productive rearrangements and segregating when the between-donor standard deviation exceeded 5%. A statistical classification framework was built for diagnosing cytomegalovirus status from the catalog of TCR beta chain sequences. V and J gene assignment, in a later analysis, came from comparing TCR nucleotide sequences with IMGT/GENE-DB human TR gene sequences. The TCRdist pipeline was used in a later analysis to assign CDR3 sequences and most-parsimonious VDJ recombination scenarios. A later analysis defined each TCR beta chain by its CDR3 amino acid sequence plus V-gene family, and excluded reads lacking a unique V-gene family. As a way to deal with suspected cross-contamination and a sequencing artifact, a later analysis dropped hundreds of nucleotide sequences that were highly shared and had low generation probability. In a later analysis, a clonal expansion index for each public chain was calculated from normalized within-repertoire ranks of inferred template counts. In a later analysis, generation probabilities were computed with a VDJ recombination model fitted to out-of-frame rearrangements, and the resulting probabilities were checked against IGoR. In a later analysis, hypergeometric tests were used to score TCR-TCR, TCR-HLA and TCR-CMV co-occurrence, with a repertoire-size bias correction applied to TCR pairs. False discovery rates were estimated in a later analysis by permuting HLA or CMV assignments 20 times. In a later analysis, co-occurring TCRs were grouped with DBSCAN, and TCRdist sequence similarity was added when clustering was performed within HLA-allele-positive subsets. For co-occurrence clustering, repertoires with fewer than 30,000 or more than 120,000 public chains were excluded, along with roughly five repertoires with anomalous nucleotide sharing. Drawn from immuneACCESS, this table holds only the in-frame rearrangements with V and J called that TCRdb kept. Clones are partly lost; checked studies trace under half to an unresolved V gene and leave the rest unexplained. The DNA gave D and trimming, while V, J and clone size come from that table. For this sample the table gives 200,000 or so clones, of which roughly 80% were detected only once. Jointly, the top ten make up less than 4.5% of the sample.

The sequence was obtained from a man over 45 in good health and CMV-seronegative. The chain couples TRBV18 to TRBJ2-5; 11 bases in the middle match TRBD2. The sequenced sample was PBMCs. The nucleotide sequence is given as TGTGCCAGCTCACCACTAGCGGGGGGGAGAGAGACCCAGTACTTC. Protein translation: CASSPLAGGRETQYF.